This section outlines one T cell receptor beta chain sequence together with its context. Its matching antigen is unknown. Donors gave around 9.3 milliliters of peripheral blood apiece. The CDR3 loop spans 14 amino acids. Germline trimming cut 10 bases from V and 0 bases from J; bases unmatched to any gene: 7. Germline lookup yields CDR1 LNHDA and CDR2 SQIVND (reference sequence). Through a sample-barcoded 5' primer and a J-beta primer mix, a second PCR was run for about 6 to 11 cycles. TCRdb passed the 5' RACE reads through MiXCR, listing each CDR3 protein once. The data contain about 1.7 million distinct CDR3 sequences, roughly 27% of them singletons. The sample originates from a study of blood T cells in healthy people across ages. Findings and caveats of the study: Higher naive T cell percentage went strongly together with higher TCR beta diversity.

What was sequenced was blood. The genes are TRBV19 and TRBJ2-3; the match to TRBD1 covers 7 bases. The sequence was collected from a woman in her twenties or thirties in good health. The chain's CDR3 is CATGVDRSTDTQYF. The CDR3 nucleotides are TGTGCCACCGGAGTGGACAGGAGCACAGATACGCAGTATTTT.